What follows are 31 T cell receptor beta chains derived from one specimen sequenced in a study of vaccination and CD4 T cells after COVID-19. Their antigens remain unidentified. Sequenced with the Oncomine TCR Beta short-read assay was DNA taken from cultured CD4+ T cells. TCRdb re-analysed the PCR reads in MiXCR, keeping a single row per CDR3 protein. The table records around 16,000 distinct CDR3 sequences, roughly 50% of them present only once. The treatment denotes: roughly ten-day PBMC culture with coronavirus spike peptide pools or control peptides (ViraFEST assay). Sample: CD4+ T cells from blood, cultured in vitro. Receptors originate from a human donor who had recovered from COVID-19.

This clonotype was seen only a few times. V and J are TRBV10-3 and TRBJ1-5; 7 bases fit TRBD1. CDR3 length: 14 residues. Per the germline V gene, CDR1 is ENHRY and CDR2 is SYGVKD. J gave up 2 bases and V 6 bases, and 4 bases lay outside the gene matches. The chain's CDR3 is CAIRPTGRNQPQHF. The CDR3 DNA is TGTGCCATCAGGCCGACAGGGCGCAATCAGCCCCAGCATTTT.

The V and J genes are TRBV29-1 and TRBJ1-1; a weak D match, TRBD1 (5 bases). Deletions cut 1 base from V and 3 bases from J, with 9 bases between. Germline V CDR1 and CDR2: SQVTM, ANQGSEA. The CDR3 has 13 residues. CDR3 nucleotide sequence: TGCAGCGTTGAAGTTGTCAGGGACACTGAAGCTTTCTTT. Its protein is CSVEVVRDTEAFF.

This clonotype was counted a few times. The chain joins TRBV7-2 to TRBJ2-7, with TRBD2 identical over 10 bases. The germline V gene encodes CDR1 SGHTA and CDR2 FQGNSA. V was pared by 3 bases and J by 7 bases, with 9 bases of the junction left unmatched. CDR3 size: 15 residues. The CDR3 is CASSLETSGLGEQYF. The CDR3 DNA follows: TGTGCCAGCAGCTTGGAGACTAGCGGGCTAGGGGAGCAGTACTTC.

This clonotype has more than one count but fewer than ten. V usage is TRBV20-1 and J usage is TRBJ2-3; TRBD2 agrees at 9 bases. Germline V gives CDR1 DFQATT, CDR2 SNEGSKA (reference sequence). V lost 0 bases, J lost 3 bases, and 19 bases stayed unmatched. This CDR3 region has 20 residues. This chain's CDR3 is CSARDLAYSGGTLGTDTQYF. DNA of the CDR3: TGCAGTGCTAGAGACCTCGCATATAGCGGGGGCACCTTAGGTACAGATACGCAGTATTTT.

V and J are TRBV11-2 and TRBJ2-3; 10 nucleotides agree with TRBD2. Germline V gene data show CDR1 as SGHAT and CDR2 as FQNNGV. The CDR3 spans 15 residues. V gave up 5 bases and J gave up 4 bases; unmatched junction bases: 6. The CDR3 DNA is TGTGCCAGCAGCGGAGCGGGAGGGAGACCAGATACGCAGTATTTT. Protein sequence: CASSGAGGRPDTQYF.

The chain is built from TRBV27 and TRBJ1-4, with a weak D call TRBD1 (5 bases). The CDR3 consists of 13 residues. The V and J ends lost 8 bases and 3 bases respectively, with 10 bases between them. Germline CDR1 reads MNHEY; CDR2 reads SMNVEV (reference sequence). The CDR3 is CASRGGANEKLFF. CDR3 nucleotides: TGTGCCAGCCGCGGGGGTGCTAATGAAAAACTGTTTTTT.

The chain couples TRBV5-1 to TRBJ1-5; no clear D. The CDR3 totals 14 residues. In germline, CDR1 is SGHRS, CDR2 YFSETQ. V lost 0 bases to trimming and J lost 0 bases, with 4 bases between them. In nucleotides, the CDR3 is TGCGCCAGCAGCTTGGCGGGTAGCAATCAGCCCCAGCATTTT. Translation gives CASSLAGSNQPQHF.

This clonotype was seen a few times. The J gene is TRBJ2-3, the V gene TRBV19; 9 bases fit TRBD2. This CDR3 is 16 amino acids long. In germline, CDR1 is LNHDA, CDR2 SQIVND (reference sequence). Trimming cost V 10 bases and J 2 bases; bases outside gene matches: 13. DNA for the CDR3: TGTGCCACTAGGGGTAGCGGGAGTCGATACACAGATACGCAGTATTTT. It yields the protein CATRGSGSRYTDTQYF.

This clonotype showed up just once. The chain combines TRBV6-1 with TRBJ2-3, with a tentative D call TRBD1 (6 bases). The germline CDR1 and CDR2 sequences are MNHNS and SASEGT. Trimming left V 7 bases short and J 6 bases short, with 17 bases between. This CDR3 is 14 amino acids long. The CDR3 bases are TGTGCCAGCAACGGAGGCGGACAGACGGATACGCAGTATTTT. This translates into CASNGGGQTDTQYF.

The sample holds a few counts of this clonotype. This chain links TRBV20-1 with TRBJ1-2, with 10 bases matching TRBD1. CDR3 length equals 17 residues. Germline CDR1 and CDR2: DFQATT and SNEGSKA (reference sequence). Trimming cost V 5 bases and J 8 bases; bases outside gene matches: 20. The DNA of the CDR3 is TGCAGTGCTGTTCCGGGACAGGGGTCTGGAAAGTATAACGGCTACACCTTC. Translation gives CSAVPGQGSGKYNGYTF.

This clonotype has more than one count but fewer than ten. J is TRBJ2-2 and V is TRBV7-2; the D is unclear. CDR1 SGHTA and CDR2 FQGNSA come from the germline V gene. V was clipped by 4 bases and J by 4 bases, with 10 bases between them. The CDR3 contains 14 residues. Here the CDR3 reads CASSSLGVTGELFF. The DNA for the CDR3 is TGTGCCAGCAGCTCGTTAGGAGTCACCGGGGAGCTGTTTTTT.

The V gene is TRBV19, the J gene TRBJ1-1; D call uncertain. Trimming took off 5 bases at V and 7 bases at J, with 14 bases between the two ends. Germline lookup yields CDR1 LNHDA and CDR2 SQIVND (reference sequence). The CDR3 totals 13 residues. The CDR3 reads CASSEHPVDEAFF. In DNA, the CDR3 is TGTGCCAGTAGTGAACACCCCGTTGATGAAGCTTTCTTT. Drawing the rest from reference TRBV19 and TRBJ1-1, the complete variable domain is DGGITQSPKYLFRKEGQNVTLSCEQNLNHDAMYWYRQDPGQGLRLIYYSQIVNDFQKGDIAEGYSVSREKKESFPLTVTSAQKNPTAFYLCASSEHPVDEAFFGQGTRLTVV.

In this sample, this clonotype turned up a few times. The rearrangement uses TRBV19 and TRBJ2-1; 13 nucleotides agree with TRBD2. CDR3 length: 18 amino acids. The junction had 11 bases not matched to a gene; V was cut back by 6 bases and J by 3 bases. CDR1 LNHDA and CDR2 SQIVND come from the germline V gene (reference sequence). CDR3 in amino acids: CASRPGLAGSPIYNEQFF. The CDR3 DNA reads TGTGCCAGTAGGCCGGGACTAGCGGGATCTCCTATCTACAATGAGCAGTTCTTC.

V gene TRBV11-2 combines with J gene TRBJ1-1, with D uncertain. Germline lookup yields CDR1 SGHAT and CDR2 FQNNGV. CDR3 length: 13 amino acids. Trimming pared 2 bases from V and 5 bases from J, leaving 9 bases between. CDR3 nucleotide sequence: TGTGCCAGCAGCTTACTAGGCCGTACTGAAGCTTTCTTT. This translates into CASSLLGRTEAFF.

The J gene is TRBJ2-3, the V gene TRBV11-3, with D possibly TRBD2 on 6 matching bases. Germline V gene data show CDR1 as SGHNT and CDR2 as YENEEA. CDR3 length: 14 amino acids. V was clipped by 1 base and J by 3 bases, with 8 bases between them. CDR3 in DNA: TGTGCCAGCAGCTTAGTAGCGGCGACAGATACGCAGTATTTT. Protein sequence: CASSLVAATDTQYF.

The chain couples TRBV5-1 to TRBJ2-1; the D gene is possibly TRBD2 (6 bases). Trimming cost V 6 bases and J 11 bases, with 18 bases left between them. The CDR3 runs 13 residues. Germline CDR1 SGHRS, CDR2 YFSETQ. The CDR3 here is CASKLGGAGQQFF. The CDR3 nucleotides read TGCGCCAGCAAGCTTGGAGGGGCAGGGCAGCAGTTCTTC.

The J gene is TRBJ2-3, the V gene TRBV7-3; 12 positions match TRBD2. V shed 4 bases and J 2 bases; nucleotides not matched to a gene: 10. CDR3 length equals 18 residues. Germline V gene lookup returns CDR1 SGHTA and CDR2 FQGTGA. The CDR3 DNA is TGTGCCAGCAGCTCATGGCCGACTAGCGGGGGCCACACAGATACGCAGTATTTT. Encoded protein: CASSSWPTSGGHTDTQYF.

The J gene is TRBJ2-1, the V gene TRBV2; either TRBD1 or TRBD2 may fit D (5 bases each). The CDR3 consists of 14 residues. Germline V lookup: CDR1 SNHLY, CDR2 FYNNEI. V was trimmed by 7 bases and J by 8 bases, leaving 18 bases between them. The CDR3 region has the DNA TGTGCCAGCATCGAGGGTAGCAGGGTCCATGAGCAGTTCTTC. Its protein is CASIEGSRVHEQFF.

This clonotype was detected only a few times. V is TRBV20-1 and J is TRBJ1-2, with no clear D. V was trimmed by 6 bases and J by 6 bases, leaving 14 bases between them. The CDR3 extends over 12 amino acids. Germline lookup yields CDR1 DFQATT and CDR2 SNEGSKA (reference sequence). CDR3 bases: TGCAGTGCCCCCCCCCCGGGCGATGGCTACACCTTC. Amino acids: CSAPPPGDGYTF.

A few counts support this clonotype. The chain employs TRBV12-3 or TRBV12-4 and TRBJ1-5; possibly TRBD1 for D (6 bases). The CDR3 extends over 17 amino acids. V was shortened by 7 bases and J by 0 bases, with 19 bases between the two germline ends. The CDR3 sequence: CASMSRTATNSNQPQHF. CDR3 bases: TGTGCCAGCATGTCTCGGACAGCGACTAATAGCAATCAGCCCCAGCATTTT.

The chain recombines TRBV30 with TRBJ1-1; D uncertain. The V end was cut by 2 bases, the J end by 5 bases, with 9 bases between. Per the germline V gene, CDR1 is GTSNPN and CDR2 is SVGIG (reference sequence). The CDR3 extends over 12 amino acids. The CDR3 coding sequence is TGTGCCTGGAGTTCCTCCGGGACTGAAGCTTTCTTT. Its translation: CAWSSSGTEAFF.

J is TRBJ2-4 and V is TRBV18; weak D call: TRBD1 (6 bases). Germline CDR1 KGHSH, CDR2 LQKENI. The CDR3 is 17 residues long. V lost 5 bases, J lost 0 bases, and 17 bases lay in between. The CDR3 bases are TGTGCCAGCTCAGGGGGCATTGGACAGCTAGCCAAAAACATTCAGTACTTC. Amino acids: CASSGGIGQLAKNIQYF.

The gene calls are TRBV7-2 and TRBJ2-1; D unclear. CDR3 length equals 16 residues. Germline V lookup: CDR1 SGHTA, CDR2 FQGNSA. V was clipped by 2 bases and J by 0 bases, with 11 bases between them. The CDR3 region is CASSLFGVVSYNEQFF. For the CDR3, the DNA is TGTGCCAGCAGCTTATTTGGGGTTGTCTCCTACAATGAGCAGTTCTTC.

As DNA, the CDR3 is TGTGCCAGCAGCCAGTCTAGCGGATTCACAGATACGCAGTATTTT. Translated: CASSQSSGFTDTQYF. The rearrangement joins TRBV7-2 to TRBJ2-3; 7 nucleotides align to TRBD2. Germline lookup yields CDR1 SGHTA and CDR2 FQGNSA. V dropped 5 bases and J dropped 2; count of bases not matched to a gene: 7. This CDR3 spans 15 amino acids.

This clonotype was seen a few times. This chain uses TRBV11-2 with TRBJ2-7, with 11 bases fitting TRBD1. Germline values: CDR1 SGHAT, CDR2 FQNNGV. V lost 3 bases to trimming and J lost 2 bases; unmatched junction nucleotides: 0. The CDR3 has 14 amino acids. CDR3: CASSLGQGAYEQYF. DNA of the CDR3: TGTGCCAGCAGCTTGGGACAGGGGGCCTACGAGCAGTACTTC.

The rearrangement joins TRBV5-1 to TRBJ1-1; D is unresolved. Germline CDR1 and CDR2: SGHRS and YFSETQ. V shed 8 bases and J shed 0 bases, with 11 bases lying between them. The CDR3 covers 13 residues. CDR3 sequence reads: CASMDGMNTEAFF. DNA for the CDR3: TGCGCCAGTATGGACGGCATGAACACTGAAGCTTTCTTT.

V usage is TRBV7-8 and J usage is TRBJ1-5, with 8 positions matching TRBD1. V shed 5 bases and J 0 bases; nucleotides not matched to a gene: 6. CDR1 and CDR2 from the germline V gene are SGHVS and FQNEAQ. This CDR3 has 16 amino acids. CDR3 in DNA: TGTGCCAGCAGCAGCCAGGGACAGGCTAGCAATCAGCCCCAGCATTTT. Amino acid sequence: CASSSQGQASNQPQHF.

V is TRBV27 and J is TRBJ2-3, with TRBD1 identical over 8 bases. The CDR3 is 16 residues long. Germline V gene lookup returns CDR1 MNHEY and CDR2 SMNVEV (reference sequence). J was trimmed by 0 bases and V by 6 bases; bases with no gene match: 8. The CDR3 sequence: CASRPLTGVSTDTQYF. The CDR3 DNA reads TGTGCCAGCAGGCCCTTGACAGGGGTTAGCACAGATACGCAGTATTTT.

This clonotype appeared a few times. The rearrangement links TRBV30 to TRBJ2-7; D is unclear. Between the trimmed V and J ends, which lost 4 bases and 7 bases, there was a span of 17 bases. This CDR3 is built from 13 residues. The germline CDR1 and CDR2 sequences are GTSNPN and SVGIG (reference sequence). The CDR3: CAWTRPPLREQYF. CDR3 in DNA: TGTGCCTGGACCCGGCCACCTCTGAGGGAGCAGTACTTC.

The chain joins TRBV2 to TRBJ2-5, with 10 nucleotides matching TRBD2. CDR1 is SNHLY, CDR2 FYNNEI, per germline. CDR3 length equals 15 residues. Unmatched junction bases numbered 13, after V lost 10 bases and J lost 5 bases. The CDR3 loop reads CATLVTGLASETQYF. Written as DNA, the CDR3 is TGTGCCACCCTAGTAACGGGACTAGCGAGTGAGACCCAGTACTTC.

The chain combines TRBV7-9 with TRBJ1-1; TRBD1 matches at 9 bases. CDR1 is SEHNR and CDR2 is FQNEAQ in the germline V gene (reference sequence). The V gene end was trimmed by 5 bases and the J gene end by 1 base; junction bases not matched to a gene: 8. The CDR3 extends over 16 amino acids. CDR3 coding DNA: TGTGCCAGCAGCGGAGGACAGGGGCTAGGGAACACTGAAGCTTTCTTT. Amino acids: CASSGGQGLGNTEAFF.